The 32 T cell receptor beta chains below were found in one sample sequenced in a study of blood T cell repertoires in COVID-19 (dated by TCRdb to 2018 to 2020). The library was obtained by the immunoSEQ multiplex PCR assay. Not all clones reach the TCRdb copy of this immuneACCESS table, which keeps in-frame sequences only. Checked studies attribute under half of the gap to unresolved V genes and leave the rest unexplained. Recorded for this sample are about 68,000 clones; almost 85% of them occurred a single time. The top ten hold 7.5% to 10% of the sample. Sequenced material: peripheral blood. The receptors stem from a man aged 50-60 years with active COVID-19.

This chain connects TRBV6-6 to TRBJ2-7; 7 nucleotides agree with TRBD1. This CDR3 has 14 amino acids. After removal of 2 bases from V and 2 bases from J, the junction contained 3 bases not matched to a gene. The germline gives CDR1 MNHNY, CDR2 SVGAGI (reference sequence). For the CDR3, the DNA is TGTGCCAGCAGTTACGGGACAGCCCCCTACGAGCAGTACTTC. Translation: CASSYGTAPYEQYF.

The gene calls are TRBV6-5 and TRBJ2-7; TRBD2 matches 10 bases. V lost 8 bases, J lost 3 bases, and 7 bases stayed unmatched. Germline lookup yields CDR1 MNHEY and CDR2 SVGAGI. CDR3 length: 14 amino acids. For the CDR3, the DNA is TGTGCCAGCTTTTCTAGCGGGAGTTTCTACGAGCAGTACTTC. Its translation is CASFSSGSFYEQYF.

CDR3 sequence (DNA): TGTGCCAGTAGTATGAGCACCGCCACAGATACGCAGTATTTT. As protein: CASSMSTATDTQYF. This chain links TRBV19 with TRBJ2-3, with no clear D. The germline V gene encodes CDR1 LNHDA and CDR2 SQIVND (reference sequence). The CDR3 length is 14 residues. V was shortened by 3 bases and J by 2 bases, with 9 bases between the two germline ends.

The table lists this clone with a count of one. The junction shows a germline mismatch at one end, possibly a read error. V gene TRBV7-7 combines with J gene TRBJ2-5; D gene uncertain. Germline lookup yields CDR1 SSHAT and CDR2 FNYEAQ (reference sequence). CDR3 length: 13 residues. The CDR3 nucleotides are TGTGCTAGCAGCAGATCGGAGACAGAGACCCAGTACTTC. It yields the protein CASSRSETETQYF.

The CDR3 DNA reads as TGTGCCAGCTCACCGAGGGGGCAGGGAGTAAACACTGAAGCTTTCTTT. Translating it yields CASSPRGQGVNTEAFF. The chain links TRBV18 to TRBJ1-1, with TRBD1 identical over 7 bases. After removal of 3 bases from V and 2 bases from J, the junction contained 9 bases not matched to a gene. The CDR3 has 16 amino acids. Germline V lookup: CDR1 KGHSH, CDR2 LQKENI.

In this sample, this clone turned up once. V and J are TRBV7-9 and TRBJ1-2; no reliable D call. The V and J ends lost 2 bases and 10 bases respectively, with 17 bases between them. The germline V gene has CDR1 SEHNR and CDR2 FQNEAQ (reference sequence). The CDR3 length is 14 residues. The CDR3 protein is CASSLFSDGLDYTF. CDR3 coding DNA: TGTGCCAGCAGCTTATTTTCGGACGGACTTGACTACACCTTC.

This chain connects TRBV2 to TRBJ1-1; D is undetermined. Germline lookup yields CDR1 SNHLY and CDR2 FYNNEI. The CDR3 is 11 residues long. Trimming stripped 5 bases from V and 7 bases from J, with 8 bases between. The CDR3 DNA reads as TGTGCCAGCAGTCGGTACTTTGAAGCTTTCTTT. Protein product: CASSRYFEAFF. The entire variable domain, with the rest obtained from reference TRBV2 and TRBJ1-1, is as follows: EPEVTQTPSHQVTQMGQEVILRCVPISNHLYFYWYRQILGQKVEFLVSFYNNEISEKSEIFDDQFSVERPDGSNFTLKIRSTKLEDSAMYFCASSRYFEAFFGQGTRLTVV.

This clone was counted a few times. The rearrangement uses TRBV3-1 (or the pseudogene TRBV3-2) and TRBJ2-7; 7 bases align to TRBD2. There are 13 residues in the CDR3. Germline V gives CDR1 LGHDT, CDR2 YNNKEL (reference sequence). V was pared by 8 bases and J by 5 bases, with 9 bases of the junction left unmatched. CDR3 in amino acids: CASAMGRDHEQYF. CDR3 in DNA: TGTGCCAGCGCTATGGGGAGGGACCACGAGCAGTACTTC.

This chain uses TRBV11-2 with TRBJ1-3; 7 bases are a match to TRBD1. The junction had 6 bases not matched to a gene; V was cut back by 5 bases and J by 2 bases. The germline V gene has CDR1 SGHAT and CDR2 FQNNGV. The CDR3 extends over 15 amino acids. The CDR3 DNA sequence: TGTGCCAGCAGCCTCCAGGGGGGAACTGGAAACACCATATATTTT. The encoded protein is CASSLQGGTGNTIYF.

The CDR3 reads CASSTGSGNTIYF. CDR3 nucleotide sequence: TGTGCCAGCAGTACAGGGTCTGGAAACACCATATATTTT. The gene calls are TRBV6-5 and TRBJ1-3; TRBD1 is a possible D gene (6 bases). The ends were cut back, 5 bases at V and 1 base at J, with 6 bases in the middle. This CDR3 comprises 13 residues. Looked up from germline, CDR1 is MNHEY and CDR2 is SVGAGI.

DNA of the CDR3: TGTGCCAGCAGCCTTCCAGCGGGAGGACTCGCCAAAAACATTCAGTACTTC. Its translation is CASSLPAGGLAKNIQYF. The rearrangement links TRBV14 to TRBJ2-4; 9 bases map to TRBD2. V was clipped by 4 bases and J by 1 base; unmatched bases: 8. The CDR3 contains 17 residues. Germline values: CDR1 SGHDN, CDR2 FVKESK.

A single count supports this clone. This chain connects TRBV19 to TRBJ2-1; 9 bases map to TRBD1. After removal of 2 bases from V and 10 bases from J, the junction contained 9 bases not matched to a gene. The CDR3 length is 15 residues. The germline V gene has CDR1 LNHDA and CDR2 SQIVND (reference sequence). As DNA, the CDR3 is TGTGCCAGTAGTATACTCGGGACAGGGTCGGGCGAGCAGTTCTTC. Translating gives CASSILGTGSGEQFF.

The sample holds a few counts of this clone. The J gene is TRBJ1-5, the V gene TRBV19; D perhaps matches TRBD1 (6 bases). There are 16 residues in the CDR3. V was pared by 1 base and J by 3 bases, with 13 bases between. Germline V CDR1 and CDR2: LNHDA, SQIVND (reference sequence). CDR3 loop: CASSIVWTADNQPQHF. The DNA for the CDR3 is TGTGCCAGTAGTATAGTCTGGACAGCCGACAATCAGCCCCAGCATTTT.

The J gene is TRBJ2-5, the V gene TRBV2, with a tentative D call TRBD1 (6 bases). With 5 bases removed from V and 5 bases from J, the gap between germline ends came to 15 bases. The CDR3 is 14 amino acids. Germline CDR1 is SNHLY and CDR2 is FYNNEI. Written as DNA, the CDR3 is TGTGCCAGCAGTCCCCAGGGGTTCTGGGAGACCCAGTACTTC. Translating gives CASSPQGFWETQYF. The full variable domain, its missing parts supplied by reference TRBV2 and TRBJ2-5, is EPEVTQTPSHQVTQMGQEVILRCVPISNHLYFYWYRQILGQKVEFLVSFYNNEISEKSEIFDDQFSVERPDGSNFTLKIRSTKLEDSAMYFCASSPQGFWETQYFGPGTRLLVL.

This sequence joins TRBV5-1 and TRBJ2-1; 11 bases map to TRBD2. The length of the CDR3 is 17 residues. Trimming cost V 4 bases and J 0 bases; bases outside gene matches: 6. Germline V lookup: CDR1 SGHRS, CDR2 YFSETQ. CDR3: CASSTGTSGLSYNEQFF. The CDR3 DNA follows: TGCGCCAGCAGCACCGGGACTAGCGGACTCTCCTACAATGAGCAGTTCTTC.

This clone was picked up a small number of times. The chain couples TRBV30 to TRBJ2-1; 10 nucleotides agree with TRBD2. Germline V gene lookup returns CDR1 GTSNPN and CDR2 SVGIG (reference sequence). The trim removed 7 bases at V and 9 bases at J, leaving 6 bases unmatched. The CDR3 has 12 amino acids. The DNA for the CDR3 is TGTGCCTCCTTCCTAGCGGGGGCTGAGCAGTTCTTC. It specifies CASFLAGAEQFF. The whole variable domain, filled in from reference TRBV30 and TRBJ2-1, reads SQTIHQWPATLVQPVGSPLSLECTVEGTSNPNLYWYRQAAGRGLQLLFYSVGIGQISSEVPQNLSASRPQDRQFILSSKKLLLSDSGFYLCASFLAGAEQFFGPGTRLTVL.

The chain combines TRBV27 with TRBJ1-1; D not resolved. Germline CDR1 and CDR2: MNHEY and SMNVEV (reference sequence). The V end was cut by 2 bases, the J end by 1 base, with 5 bases between. This CDR3 is built from 13 residues. CDR3 DNA: TGTGCCAGCAGTTTAGGAGGGAACACTGAAGCTTTCTTT. Its translation: CASSLGGNTEAFF.

This chain joins TRBV18 and TRBJ1-1, with D unclear. The germline V and J ends were trimmed by 4 bases and 2 bases, with 5 bases remaining between them. Germline V CDR1 and CDR2: KGHSH, LQKENI. CDR3 length: 12 amino acids. As DNA, the CDR3 is TGTGCCAGCTCACGGCCTAACACTGAAGCTTTCTTT. This encodes CASSRPNTEAFF.

This chain uses TRBV6-1 with TRBJ2-1, with 7 bases matching TRBD1. This CDR3 has 14 amino acids. The V and J ends lost 3 bases and 1 base, in that order; junction bases with no gene match: 0. Germline V gives CDR1 MNHNS, CDR2 SASEGT. Written as DNA, the CDR3 is TGTGCCAGCAGTGACAGGGGGTCCTACAATGAGCAGTTCTTC. Amino acid sequence: CASSDRGSYNEQFF.

The genes are TRBV6-5 and TRBJ2-5; 11 bases are a match to TRBD2. The ends lost 7 bases at V and 1 base at J; junction bases unmatched: 5. Germline V CDR1 and CDR2: MNHEY, SVGAGI. This CDR3 is built from 15 residues. The CDR3 sequence is CASIRTSGFQETQYF. The DNA for the CDR3 is TGTGCCAGCATTCGGACTAGCGGGTTCCAAGAGACCCAGTACTTC.

This chain uses TRBV30 with TRBJ1-2; D is unclear. The CDR3 runs 10 residues. The germline CDR1 and CDR2 sequences are GTSNPN and SVGIG (reference sequence). Deletions cut 7 bases from V and 7 bases from J, with 10 bases between. The CDR3 spells CASYVGGYTF. CDR3 sequence (DNA): TGTGCCTCCTACGTTGGTGGCTACACCTTC.

The rearrangement joins TRBV2 to TRBJ1-1, with 7 nucleotides matching TRBD1. This CDR3 is 15 amino acids long. V shed 4 bases and J 3 bases; nucleotides not matched to a gene: 8. Germline V gene data show CDR1 as SNHLY and CDR2 as FYNNEI. In DNA, the CDR3 is TGTGCCAGCAGTGGAAAACCCGACAGGGACACTGAAGCTTTCTTT. It translates to CASSGKPDRDTEAFF.

Only one count was recorded for this clone. The gene calls are TRBV7-9 and TRBJ2-3; D might be TRBD1 (6 bases). V dropped 1 base and J dropped 6 bases, with 11 bases sitting between them. Germline CDR1 SEHNR, CDR2 FQNEAQ (reference sequence). CDR3 size: 14 residues. Here the CDR3 reads CASSLVQGPDTQYF. The DNA of the CDR3 is TGTGCCAGCAGCTTAGTACAGGGACCTGATACGCAGTATTTT.

This chain links TRBV19 with TRBJ2-3; a weak D match, TRBD1 (6 bases). V was shortened by 7 bases and J by 3 bases, with 14 bases between the two germline ends. Germline V gene lookup returns CDR1 LNHDA and CDR2 SQIVND (reference sequence). The CDR3 has 14 amino acids. CDR3 sequence: CASKKTGPTDTQYF. CDR3 sequence (DNA): TGTGCCAGTAAAAAGACAGGCCCGACAGATACGCAGTATTTT.

The gene calls are TRBV18 and TRBJ2-7; 7 bases line up with TRBD1. Germline trimming cut 0 bases from V and 2 bases from J; bases unmatched to any gene: 4. The germline V gene has CDR1 KGHSH and CDR2 LQKENI. This CDR3 region has 15 residues. The CDR3 nucleotides are TGTGCCAGCTCACCACCGTGGGGACAGACCTACGAGCAGTACTTC. It specifies CASSPPWGQTYEQYF.

CDR3 in amino acids: CASSQDRPTNYGYTF. Written as DNA, the CDR3 is TGTGCCAGCAGCCAGGACAGGCCTACTAACTATGGCTACACCTTC. The rearrangement links TRBV7-8 to TRBJ1-2; TRBD1 matches at 7 bases. The ends lost 5 bases at V and 0 bases at J; junction bases unmatched: 6. The germline V gene encodes CDR1 SGHVS and CDR2 FQNEAQ. CDR3 length: 15 amino acids.

The rearrangement uses TRBV11-2 and TRBJ2-3, with 7 bases fitting TRBD2. Germline-derived CDR1 and CDR2 are SGHAT and FQNNGV. This CDR3 has 16 residues. J was trimmed by 3 bases and V by 5 bases; bases with no gene match: 11. The CDR3 reads CASSAATSRPTDTQYF. The CDR3 coding sequence is TGTGCCAGCAGCGCGGCGACTAGCCGACCTACAGATACGCAGTATTTT.

The V gene is TRBV7-2, the J gene TRBJ2-3; TRBD1 is a possible D gene (5 bases). The germline CDR1 and CDR2 sequences are SGHTA and FQGNSA. Between the trimmed V and J ends, which lost 4 bases and 0 bases, there was a span of 11 bases. The length of the CDR3 is 15 residues. The DNA for the CDR3 is TGTGCCAGCAGCTCGGACATAGCTAGCACAGATACGCAGTATTTT. It encodes CASSSDIASTDTQYF.

This clone was seen once. V is TRBV29-1 and J is TRBJ2-6; 13 positions agree with TRBD2. J was trimmed by 1 base and V by 7 bases; bases with no gene match: 4. In germline, CDR1 is SQVTM, CDR2 ANQGSEA. There are 16 residues in the CDR3. In nucleotides, the CDR3 is TGCAGCGCCCTGGGACTAGCGGGATCTGGGGCCAACGTCCTGACTTTC. The encoded protein is CSALGLAGSGANVLTF.

V gene TRBV11-2 combines with J gene TRBJ2-2; D is uncertain. CDR1 and CDR2 (germline): SGHAT, FQNNGV. Trimming pared 2 bases from V and 2 bases from J, leaving 6 bases between. The CDR3 contains 14 residues. The CDR3 DNA sequence: TGTGCCAGCAGCTTAATTAGAAACACCGGGGAGCTGTTTTTT. Amino acid sequence: CASSLIRNTGELFF.

This rearrangement joins TRBV9 to TRBJ2-2; D is possibly TRBD1 (6 bases). CDR3 length: 14 residues. Trimming stripped 4 bases from V and 5 bases from J, with 12 bases between. Germline CDR1 SGDLS, CDR2 YYNGEE. The CDR3 DNA reads TGTGCCAGCAGCCCCGGACAGACAACCGGGGAGCTGTTTTTT. This gives the protein CASSPGQTTGELFF.

The chain employs TRBV2 and TRBJ2-3, with a possible D match to TRBD1 (5 bases). From germline, CDR1 is SNHLY and CDR2 FYNNEI. CDR3 length: 12 residues. Trimming took off 3 bases at V and 9 bases at J, with 10 bases between the two ends. CDR3 residues: CASSDDSQTQYF. In DNA, the CDR3 is TGTGCCAGCAGTGATGACAGTCAAACGCAGTATTTT.